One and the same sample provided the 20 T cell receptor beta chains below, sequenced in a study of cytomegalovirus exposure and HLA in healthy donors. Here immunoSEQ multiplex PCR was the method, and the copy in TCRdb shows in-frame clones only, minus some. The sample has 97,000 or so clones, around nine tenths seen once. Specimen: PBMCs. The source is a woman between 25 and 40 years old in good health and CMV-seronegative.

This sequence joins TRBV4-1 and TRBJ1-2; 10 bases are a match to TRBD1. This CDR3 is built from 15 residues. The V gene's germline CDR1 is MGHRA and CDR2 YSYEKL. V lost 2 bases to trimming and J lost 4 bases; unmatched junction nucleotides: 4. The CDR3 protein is CASSQTGQGPYGYTF. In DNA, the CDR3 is TGCGCCAGCAGCCAAACGGGACAGGGGCCCTATGGCTACACCTTC.

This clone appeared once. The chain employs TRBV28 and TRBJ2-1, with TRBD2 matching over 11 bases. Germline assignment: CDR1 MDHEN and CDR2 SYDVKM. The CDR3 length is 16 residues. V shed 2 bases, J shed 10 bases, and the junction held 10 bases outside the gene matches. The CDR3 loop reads CASSLRRSGRAGEQFF. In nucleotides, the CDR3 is TGTGCCAGCAGTTTACGACGTAGCGGGAGGGCCGGGGAGCAGTTCTTC.

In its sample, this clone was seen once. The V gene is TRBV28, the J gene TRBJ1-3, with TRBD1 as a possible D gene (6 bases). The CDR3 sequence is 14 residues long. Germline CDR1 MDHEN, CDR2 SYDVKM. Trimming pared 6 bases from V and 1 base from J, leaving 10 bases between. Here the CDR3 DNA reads TGTGCCAGCAGGTCCAGGGGATCTGGAAACACCATATATTTT. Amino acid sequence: CASRSRGSGNTIYF.

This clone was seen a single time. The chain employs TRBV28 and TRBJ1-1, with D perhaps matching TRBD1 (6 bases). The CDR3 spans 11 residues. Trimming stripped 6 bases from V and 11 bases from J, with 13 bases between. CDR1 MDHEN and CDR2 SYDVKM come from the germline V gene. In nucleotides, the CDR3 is TGTGCCAGCAGCTTACAGGGTACGGCTTTCTTT. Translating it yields CASSLQGTAFF.

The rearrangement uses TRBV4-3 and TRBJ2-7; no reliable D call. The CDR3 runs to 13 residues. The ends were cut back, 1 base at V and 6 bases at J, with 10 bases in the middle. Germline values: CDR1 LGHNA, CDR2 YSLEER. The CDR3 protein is CASSQADGFEQYF. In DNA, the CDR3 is TGCGCCAGCAGCCAAGCCGACGGGTTCGAGCAGTACTTC.

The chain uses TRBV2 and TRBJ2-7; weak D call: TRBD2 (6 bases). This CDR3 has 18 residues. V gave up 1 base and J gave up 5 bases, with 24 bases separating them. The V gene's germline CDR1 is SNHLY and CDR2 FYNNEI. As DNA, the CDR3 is TGTGCCAGCAGTGAAGGTAGTAACTCCGGGAGACCCGGCCACGAGCAGTACTTC. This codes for CASSEGSNSGRPGHEQYF.

The CDR3 coding sequence is TGTGCCAGCAGCTTAAGGGACTGGGGTGGCGAGCAGTACTTC. Protein sequence: CASSLRDWGGEQYF. The chain recombines TRBV7-9 with TRBJ2-7, with D maybe TRBD2 (6 bases). Germline CDR1 reads SEHNR; CDR2 reads FQNEAQ (reference sequence). V was cut by 2 bases and J by 6 bases, with 14 bases left in between. This CDR3 has 14 amino acids.

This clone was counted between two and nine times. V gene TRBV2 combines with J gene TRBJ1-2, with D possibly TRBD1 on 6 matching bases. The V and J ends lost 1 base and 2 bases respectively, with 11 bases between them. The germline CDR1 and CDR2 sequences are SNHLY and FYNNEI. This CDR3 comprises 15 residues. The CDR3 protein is CASSEGLGGNYGYTF. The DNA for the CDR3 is TGTGCCAGCAGTGAAGGGTTAGGGGGAAACTATGGCTACACCTTC.

The CDR3 region is CASSRGMNTEAFF. The CDR3 nucleotides are TGTGCCAGCAGCAGGGGGATGAACACTGAAGCTTTCTTT. The chain couples TRBV7-9 to TRBJ1-1; possible D gene TRBD1, 6 bases. V gave up 5 bases and J gave up 0 bases, with 7 bases separating them. The CDR3 sequence is 13 residues long. Germline-derived CDR1 and CDR2 are SEHNR and FQNEAQ (reference sequence).

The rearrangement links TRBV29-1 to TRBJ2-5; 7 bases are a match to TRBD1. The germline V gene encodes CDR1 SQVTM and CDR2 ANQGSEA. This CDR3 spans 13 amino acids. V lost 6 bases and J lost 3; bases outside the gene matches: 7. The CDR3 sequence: CSVGSGTEETQYF. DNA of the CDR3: TGCAGCGTGGGCTCCGGGACAGAAGAGACCCAGTACTTC.

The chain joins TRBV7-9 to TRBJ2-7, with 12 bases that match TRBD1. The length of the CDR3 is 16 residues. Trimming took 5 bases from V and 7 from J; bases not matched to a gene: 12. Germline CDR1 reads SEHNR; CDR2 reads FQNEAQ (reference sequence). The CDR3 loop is CASSLSGTGGYREQYF. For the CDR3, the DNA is TGTGCCAGCAGCCTCAGCGGGACAGGGGGCTATCGGGAGCAGTACTTC.

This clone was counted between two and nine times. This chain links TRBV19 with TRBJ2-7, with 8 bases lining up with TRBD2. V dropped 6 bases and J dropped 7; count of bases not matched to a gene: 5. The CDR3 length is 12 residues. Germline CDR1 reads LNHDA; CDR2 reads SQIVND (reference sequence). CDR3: CASSGTRWEQYF. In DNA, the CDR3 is TGTGCCAGTAGCGGGACTAGATGGGAGCAGTACTTC.

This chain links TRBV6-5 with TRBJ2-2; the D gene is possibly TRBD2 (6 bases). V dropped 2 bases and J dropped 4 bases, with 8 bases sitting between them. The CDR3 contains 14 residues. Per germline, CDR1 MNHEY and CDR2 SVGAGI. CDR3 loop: CASSYGGVTGELFF. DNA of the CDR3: TGTGCCAGCAGTTACGGCGGGGTCACCGGGGAGCTGTTTTTT.

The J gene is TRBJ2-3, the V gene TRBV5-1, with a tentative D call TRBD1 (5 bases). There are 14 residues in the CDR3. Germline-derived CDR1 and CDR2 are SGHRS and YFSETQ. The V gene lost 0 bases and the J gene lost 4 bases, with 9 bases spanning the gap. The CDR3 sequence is CASSLGSGPDTQYF. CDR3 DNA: TGCGCCAGCAGCTTGGGGTCAGGGCCAGATACGCAGTATTTT.

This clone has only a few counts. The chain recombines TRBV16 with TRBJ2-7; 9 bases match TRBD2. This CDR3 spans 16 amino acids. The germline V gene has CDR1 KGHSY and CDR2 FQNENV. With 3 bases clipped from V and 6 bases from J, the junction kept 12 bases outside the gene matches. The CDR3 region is CASSHSGTSFVSEQYF. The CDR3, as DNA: TGTGCCAGCAGCCATTCCGGGACTAGCTTTGTCAGCGAGCAGTACTTC. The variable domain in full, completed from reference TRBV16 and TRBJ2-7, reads GEEVAQTPKHLVRGEGQKAKLYCAPIKGHSYVFWYQQVLKNEFKFLISFQNENVFDETGMPKERFSAKCLPNSPCSLEIQATKLEDSAVYFCASSHSGTSFVSEQYFGPGTRLTVT.

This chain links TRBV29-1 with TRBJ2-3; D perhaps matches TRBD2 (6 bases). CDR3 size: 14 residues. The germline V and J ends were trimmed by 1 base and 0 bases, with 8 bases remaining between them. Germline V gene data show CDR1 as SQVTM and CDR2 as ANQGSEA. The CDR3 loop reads CSVEGRDSTDTQYF. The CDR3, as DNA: TGCAGCGTTGAAGGGCGGGATAGCACAGATACGCAGTATTTT.

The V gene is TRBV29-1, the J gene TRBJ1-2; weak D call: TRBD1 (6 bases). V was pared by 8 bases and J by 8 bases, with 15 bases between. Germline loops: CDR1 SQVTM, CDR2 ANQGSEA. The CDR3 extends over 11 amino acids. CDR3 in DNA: TGCAGCCTCGGGGGGGCTGACGGCTACACCTTC. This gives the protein CSLGGADGYTF.

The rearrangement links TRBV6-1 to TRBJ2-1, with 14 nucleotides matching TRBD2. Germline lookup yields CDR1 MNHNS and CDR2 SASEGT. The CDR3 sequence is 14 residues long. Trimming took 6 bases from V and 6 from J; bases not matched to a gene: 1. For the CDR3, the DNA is TGTGCCAGCAGGACTAGCGGGAGGGTCAATGAGCAGTTCTTC. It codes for CASRTSGRVNEQFF.

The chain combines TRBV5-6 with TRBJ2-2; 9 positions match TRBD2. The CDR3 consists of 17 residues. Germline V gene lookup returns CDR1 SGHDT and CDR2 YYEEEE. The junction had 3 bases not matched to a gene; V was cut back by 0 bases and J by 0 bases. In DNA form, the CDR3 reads TGTGCCAGCAGCTTGGAGGTAGCGGGGGCGAACACCGGGGAGCTGTTTTTT. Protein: CASSLEVAGANTGELFF.

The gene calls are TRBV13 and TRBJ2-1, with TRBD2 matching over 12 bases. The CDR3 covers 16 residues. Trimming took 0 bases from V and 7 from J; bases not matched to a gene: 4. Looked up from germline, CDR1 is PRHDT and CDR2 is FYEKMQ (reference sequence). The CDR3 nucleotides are TGTGCCAGCAGCTTAGGGACTAGCGGGAGCTTAAATGAGCAGTTCTTC. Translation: CASSLGTSGSLNEQFF.